Shown below are 20 T cell receptor beta chains from a single sample sequenced in a study of shared clonotypes between healthy human individuals. Repertoires were generated with immunoSEQ multiplex PCR, while TCRdb's copy carries only in-frame clones and drops some. The data show about 2.4 million clones, approximately 93% seen once. Sequencing was done on a sample of naive CD4+ T cells from PBMCs. The subset is: CD45RA+ positively selected. The receptors derive from a man between 18 and 35 years old in good health. Some clones in this sample may be carry-over from other donors' samples.

The chain carries TRBV4-3 and TRBJ2-1; D remains ambiguous. CDR1 is LGHNA, CDR2 YSLEER, per germline. Trimming took off 0 bases at V and 0 bases at J, with 9 bases between the two ends. The CDR3 is made up of 16 amino acids. The CDR3 loop reads CASSQERVSSYNEQFF. In DNA form, the CDR3 reads TGCGCCAGCAGCCAAGAACGGGTGAGCTCCTACAATGAGCAGTTCTTC.

This chain joins TRBV2 and TRBJ1-1; no reliable D call. V was trimmed by 5 bases and J by 4 bases, leaving 11 bases between them. CDR1 SNHLY and CDR2 FYNNEI come from the germline V gene. This CDR3 region has 13 residues. The DNA of the CDR3 is TGTGCCAGCAGTTCCAACCCGGTCACTGAAGCTTTCTTT. Translated: CASSSNPVTEAFF.

DNA for the CDR3: TGTGCCAGCAGCCCCCGACAGGGATTACTACAGCCCCAGCATTTT. This sequence encodes CASSPRQGLLQPQHF. V and J are TRBV28 and TRBJ1-5; TRBD1 matches 7 bases. CDR1 is MDHEN and CDR2 is SYDVKM in the germline V gene. The CDR3 is 15 residues long. J gave up 7 bases and V 6 bases, and 12 bases lay outside the gene matches. Supplemented by reference TRBV28 and TRBJ1-5, the full variable domain reads DVKVTQSSRYLVKRTGEKVFLECVQDMDHENMFWYRQDPGLGLRLIYFSYDVKMKEKGDIPEGYSVSREKKERFSLILESASTNQTSMYLCASSPRQGLLQPQHFGDGTRLSIL.

J is TRBJ1-3 and V is TRBV28; TRBD1 agrees at 8 bases. The CDR3 contains 18 residues. From germline, CDR1 is MDHEN and CDR2 SYDVKM. V was pared by 5 bases and J by 2 bases, with 14 bases of the junction left unmatched. CDR3 amino acids: CASSPSSGQAVPGNTIYF. CDR3 coding DNA: TGTGCCAGCAGTCCCTCCTCGGGACAGGCAGTACCTGGAAACACCATATATTTT.

The chain links TRBV11-2 to TRBJ1-4; a weak D match, TRBD1 (5 bases). V was trimmed by 5 bases and J by 4 bases, leaving 14 bases between them. Germline V CDR1 and CDR2: SGHAT, FQNNGV. The CDR3 runs to 15 residues. The CDR3 DNA reads as TGTGCCAGCAGCGTTAGGGGAACCCTTAATGAAAAACTGTTTTTT. Protein sequence: CASSVRGTLNEKLFF.

This rearrangement joins TRBV5-1 to TRBJ2-7; the match to TRBD2 covers 10 bases. V was pared by 3 bases and J by 5 bases, with 17 bases of the junction left unmatched. The CDR3 is 18 residues long. Germline V CDR1 and CDR2: SGHRS, YFSETQ. Here the CDR3 reads CASSWDTNTGTSENEQYF. Written as DNA, the CDR3 is TGCGCCAGCAGCTGGGATACTAACACCGGGACTAGCGAGAACGAGCAGTACTTC. Complete variable domain (other parts from reference TRBV5-1 and TRBJ2-7): KAGVTQTPRYLIKTRGQQVTLSCSPISGHRSVSWYQQTPGQGLQFLFEYFSETQRNKGNFPGRFSGRQFSNSRSEMNVSTLELGDSALYLCASSWDTNTGTSENEQYFGPGTRLTVT.

J is TRBJ1-1 and V is TRBV27; 7 nucleotides agree with TRBD1. The length of the CDR3 is 15 residues. Losses at the gene ends were 5 bases for V and 2 bases for J; bases not matched to a gene: 8. Germline CDR1 is MNHEY and CDR2 is SMNVEV (reference sequence). This CDR3 reads CASSPLGTANTEAFF. In DNA, the CDR3 is TGTGCCAGCAGTCCCTTGGGGACAGCCAACACTGAAGCTTTCTTT.

This chain links TRBV25-1 with TRBJ1-1; D is possibly TRBD1 (6 bases). The CDR3 sequence is 14 residues long. Trimming took off 6 bases at V and 2 bases at J, with 13 bases between the two ends. CDR1 MGHDK and CDR2 SYGVNS come from the germline V gene. The CDR3 bases are TGTGCCAGCAGCCGGGGGCAGCAAAACACTGAAGCTTTCTTT. Amino acids: CASSRGQQNTEAFF.

This chain joins TRBV5-1 and TRBJ2-3; TRBD1 agrees at 8 bases. Trimming took 0 bases from V and 0 from J; bases not matched to a gene: 18. Looked up from germline, CDR1 is SGHRS and CDR2 is YFSETQ. This CDR3 contains 21 residues. CDR3 DNA sequence: TGCGCCAGCAGCTTGGCCCAGCGACAGGGGCCGCTCGTCGTTAGCACAGATACGCAGTATTTT. It codes for CASSLAQRQGPLVVSTDTQYF.

The rearrangement uses TRBV5-1 and TRBJ1-2, with D tentatively TRBD1 (6 bases). Per germline, CDR1 SGHRS and CDR2 YFSETQ. The V end lost 1 base, the J end lost 4 bases, and 17 bases lay between the germline ends. The CDR3 runs to 16 residues. In DNA, the CDR3 is TGCGCCAGCAGCTTGCCCCCACTCGGGGGCTCCTATGGCTACACCTTC. This sequence encodes CASSLPPLGGSYGYTF. The entire variable domain, with the rest obtained from reference TRBV5-1 and TRBJ1-2, is as follows: KAGVTQTPRYLIKTRGQQVTLSCSPISGHRSVSWYQQTPGQGLQFLFEYFSETQRNKGNFPGRFSGRQFSNSRSEMNVSTLELGDSALYLCASSLPPLGGSYGYTFGSGTRLTVV.

The J gene is TRBJ2-1, the V gene TRBV9; TRBD2 matches 11 bases. The CDR3 runs to 17 residues. The V gene end was trimmed by 0 bases and the J gene end by 4 bases; junction bases not matched to a gene: 6. The germline V gene encodes CDR1 SGDLS and CDR2 YYNGEE. CDR3 protein: CASSVGPGTSGYNEQFF. The DNA for the CDR3 is TGTGCCAGCAGCGTAGGCCCCGGGACTAGCGGATACAATGAGCAGTTCTTC.

The CDR3: CASSPSGLAGGGNEQFF. The DNA for the CDR3 is TGTGCCAGCAGCCCATCCGGACTAGCGGGAGGGGGCAATGAGCAGTTCTTC. The V gene is TRBV7-3, the J gene TRBJ2-1; 15 bases agree with TRBD2. The CDR3 is 17 residues long. Trimming cost V 5 bases and J 6 bases; bases outside gene matches: 8. The germline CDR1 and CDR2 sequences are SGHTA and FQGTGA.

This clone was found once. The chain links TRBV5-5 to TRBJ1-2; a weak D match, TRBD1 (6 bases). CDR1 is SGHKS and CDR2 is YYEKEE in the germline V gene (reference sequence). The V end was cut by 4 bases, the J end by 8 bases, with 24 bases between. The CDR3 is 16 residues long. The CDR3 DNA reads as TGTGCCAGCAGCCGCGGACAGCCAGTGACCCTATGGGGCTACACCTTC. Amino acids: CASSRGQPVTLWGYTF.

The chain couples TRBV30 to TRBJ2-2; D ambiguous. V was cut by 3 bases and J by 1 base, with 9 bases left in between. This CDR3 is 14 amino acids long. Germline loops: CDR1 GTSNPN, CDR2 SVGIG (reference sequence). The CDR3 region is CAWRVAQNTGELFF. CDR3 DNA sequence: TGTGCCTGGAGGGTAGCCCAGAACACCGGGGAGCTGTTTTTT.

The chain combines TRBV15 with TRBJ1-1; 9 bases align to TRBD1. The CDR3 runs 15 residues. The J segment lost 11 bases and the V segment lost 3 bases, leaving 13 bases of the junction unmatched. Germline V CDR1 and CDR2: LNHNV, YYDKDF (reference sequence). CDR3 coding DNA: TGTGCCACCAGCAGGGATCCCGGACAGGGGAATGAGGCTTTCTTT. Translation gives CATSRDPGQGNEAFF.

This clone was counted between two and nine times. The J gene is TRBJ2-3, the V gene TRBV12-5; D perhaps matches TRBD1 (6 bases). Germline V lookup: CDR1 LGHNT, CDR2 FRNRAP. The CDR3 covers 14 residues. With 4 bases removed from V and 4 bases from J, the gap between germline ends came to 12 bases. The CDR3 reads CASGSVQGADTQYF. The CDR3 DNA reads as TGTGCTAGTGGTTCGGTACAGGGTGCAGATACGCAGTATTTT.

A word on this clone: At one end the junction does not follow the germline gene, possibly because of a read error. The genes are TRBV28 and TRBJ2-7, with no clear D. Looked up from germline, CDR1 is MDHEN and CDR2 is SYDVKM. The CDR3 length is 15 residues. CDR3 sequence: CASVTASKSSYGQYF. As DNA, the CDR3 is TGTGCCAGCGTCACAGCTTCAAAGAGCTCCTACGGGCAGTACTTC.

The chain carries TRBV6-1 and TRBJ1-1; D ambiguous. The CDR3 is made up of 15 amino acids. From germline, CDR1 is MNHNS and CDR2 SASEGT. Trimming shortened V by 2 bases and J by 1 base, and 11 bases separated the two germline ends. In DNA form, the CDR3 reads TGTGCCAGCAGTGAATCACCCCTTAAGAACACTGAAGCTTTCTTT. Translated, it gives CASSESPLKNTEAFF.

This clone was seen many times. J is TRBJ1-5 and V is TRBV28; weak D call: TRBD1 (5 bases). This CDR3 has 11 amino acids. Germline CDR1 and CDR2: MDHEN and SYDVKM. Trimming removed 6 bases from V and 11 bases from J, with 11 bases in between. The CDR3: CASRGTRAQHF. The DNA for the CDR3 is TGTGCCAGCAGGGGGACCAGAGCCCAGCATTTT.

This rearrangement joins TRBV2 to TRBJ2-7; D possibly corresponds to TRBD2 (6 bases). Trimming pared 4 bases from V and 8 bases from J, leaving 9 bases between. The CDR3 spans 11 residues. Per germline, CDR1 SNHLY and CDR2 FYNNEI. CDR3 nucleotides: TGTGCCAGCAGTGGGGGAGGACAGCAGTACTTC. Amino acid sequence: CASSGGGQQYF.